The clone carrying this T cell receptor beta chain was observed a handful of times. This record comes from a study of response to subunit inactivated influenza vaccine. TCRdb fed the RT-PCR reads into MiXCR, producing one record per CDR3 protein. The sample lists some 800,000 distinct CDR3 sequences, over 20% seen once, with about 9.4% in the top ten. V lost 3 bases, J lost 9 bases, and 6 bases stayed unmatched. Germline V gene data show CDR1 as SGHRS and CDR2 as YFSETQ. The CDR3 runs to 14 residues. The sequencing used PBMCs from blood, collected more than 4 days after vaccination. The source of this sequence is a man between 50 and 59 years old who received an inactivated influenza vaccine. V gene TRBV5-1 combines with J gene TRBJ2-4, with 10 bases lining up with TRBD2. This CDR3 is CASSSGTSDGIQYF. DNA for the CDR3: TGCGCCAGCAGCTCCGGGACTAGCGACGGCATTCAGTACTTC.